These 30 T cell receptor beta chains were all obtained from the same sample, sequenced in a study of T cells in Graves' hyperthyroidism and ophthalmopathy. TCR beta CDR3 regions were amplified from RNA. In the first-round RT-PCR of the TCR CDR3, the HTBI primer set was used. TCRdb re-derived calls from the multiplex PCR reads in MiXCR, one entry per CDR3 protein. The sample contains hundreds of thousands of distinct CDR3 sequences, around 21% of which appear only once. Sequenced: blood. The receptors were gathered from a man aged 25-45 years with Graves' ophthalmopathy.

The J gene is TRBJ1-5, the V gene TRBV6-1; a possible D gene is TRBD1 (5 bases). The CDR3 covers 13 residues. Germline CDR1 is MNHNS and CDR2 is SASEGT. Trimming cost V 4 bases and J 5 bases, with 9 bases left between them. This CDR3 reads CASSVLGDQPQHF. In DNA, the CDR3 is TGTGCCAGCAGTGTCCTAGGGGATCAGCCCCAGCATTTT.

V and J are TRBV27 and TRBJ2-7; 9 bases are shared with TRBD1. The CDR3 sequence is 15 residues long. J gave up 7 bases and V 2 bases, and 9 bases lay outside the gene matches. Germline V gene data show CDR1 as MNHEY and CDR2 as SMNVEV (reference sequence). The CDR3 is CASSLGFGQGFEQYF. The CDR3, as DNA: TGTGCCAGCAGTTTAGGGTTCGGACAGGGGTTTGAGCAGTACTTC.

This clonotype was detected many times. At one boundary the junction diverges from the germline segment, which might be a read error. J is TRBJ2-7 and V is TRBV7-7; TRBD1 might be the D (5 bases). Germline V gene data show CDR1 as SSHAT and CDR2 as FNYEAQ (reference sequence). The CDR3 contains 13 residues. The DNA of the CDR3 is TGTGCTAGCAGCCCAGGGTCTCCCTACGAGCAGTACTTC. It specifies CASSPGSPYEQYF.

This clonotype has ten or more counts. The V and J genes are TRBV7-8 and TRBJ2-5; D is perhaps TRBD2 (5 bases). V shed 2 bases and J shed 1 base, with 11 bases lying between them. The CDR3 consists of 15 residues. CDR1 and CDR2 (germline): SGHVS, FQNEAQ. CDR3 bases: TGTGCCAGCAGCTTAATGCAGCGGTTCCAAGAGACCCAGTACTTC. Protein product: CASSLMQRFQETQYF.

J is TRBJ1-2 and V is TRBV19, with 7 bases lining up with TRBD1. J lost 3 bases, V lost 5 bases, and 15 bases had no gene match. The CDR3 contains 17 residues. Looked up from germline, CDR1 is LNHDA and CDR2 is SQIVND (reference sequence). The CDR3 DNA reads TGTGCCAGTAGTTCTACTAATCTGGACAGGTCCTACTATGGCTACACCTTC. It specifies CASSSTNLDRSYYGYTF.

The chain links TRBV28 to TRBJ2-3; TRBD2 aligns across 13 bases. Germline CDR1 is MDHEN and CDR2 is SYDVKM. The length of the CDR3 is 16 residues. With 5 bases clipped from V and 6 bases from J, the junction kept 8 bases outside the gene matches. The CDR3 loop is CASSPPLAGGSDTQYF. The CDR3 nucleotides are TGTGCCAGCAGTCCCCCACTAGCGGGAGGGAGCGATACGCAGTATTTT.

The chain employs TRBV13 and TRBJ2-2; 8 bases match TRBD2. The J segment lost 5 bases and the V segment lost 4 bases, leaving 15 bases of the junction unmatched. CDR3 size: 18 residues. The V gene's germline CDR1 is PRHDT and CDR2 FYEKMQ (reference sequence). The CDR3 loop reads CASSSEGRGRPITGELFF. CDR3 nucleotide sequence: TGTGCCAGCAGCTCGGAGGGGCGCGGGAGGCCCATAACCGGGGAGCTGTTTTTT.

As for this clonotype: With a much larger clone just one base away, this may be a read error. The chain carries TRBV12-3 or TRBV12-4 and TRBJ2-7; D unresolved. The CDR3 has 14 residues. In DNA, the CDR3 is TGTGGCAGCAGCCCTATTGGGCTAACCTACGAGCAGTACTTC. It specifies CGSSPIGLTYEQYF.

The genes are TRBV29-1 and TRBJ2-1, with 7 bases that match TRBD1. Trimming took 4 bases from V and 8 from J; bases not matched to a gene: 11. Germline V gene sequence: CDR1 SQVTM, CDR2 ANQGSEA. This CDR3 region has 14 residues. For the CDR3, the DNA is TGCAGCGTTGTAAGGGGGCGAGGTATAGATGAGCAGTTCTTC. This translates into CSVVRGRGIDEQFF.

This clonotype was observed a few times. The chain joins TRBV15 to TRBJ1-6, with D possibly TRBD1 on 6 matching bases. The CDR3 has 15 residues. Per germline, CDR1 LNHNV and CDR2 YYDKDF (reference sequence). V shed 0 bases and J shed 8 bases, with 11 bases lying between them. CDR3 coding DNA: TGTGCCACCAGCAGAGATAACAGGGTGGATTCACCCCTCCACTTT. Translation gives CATSRDNRVDSPLHF.

This clonotype was counted a few times. The genes are TRBV20-1 and TRBJ2-7, with 9 bases that match TRBD2. CDR3 length equals 16 residues. Germline V gives CDR1 DFQATT, CDR2 SNEGSKA (reference sequence). V was clipped by 0 bases and J by 1 base; unmatched bases: 7. CDR3 region: CSARDRLAGPSYEQYF. DNA for the CDR3: TGCAGTGCTAGAGATCGTCTAGCGGGACCTTCCTACGAGCAGTACTTC.

The chain has TRBV29-1 and TRBJ2-3, with D possibly TRBD2 on 6 matching bases. Germline CDR1 SQVTM, CDR2 ANQGSEA. The ends were cut back, 6 bases at V and 1 base at J, with 11 bases in the middle. This CDR3 spans 13 amino acids. In DNA form, the CDR3 reads TGCAGCGTCCCGGGAGTACGCACAGATACGCAGTATTTT. This codes for CSVPGVRTDTQYF.

The chain uses TRBV6-5 and TRBJ1-2, with D possibly TRBD1 on 6 matching bases. The CDR3 covers 16 residues. Trimming pared 0 bases from V and 3 bases from J, leaving 14 bases between. Germline loops: CDR1 MNHEY, CDR2 SVGAGI. CDR3 in amino acids: CASSYSGRGGDYGYTF. In DNA form, the CDR3 reads TGTGCCAGCAGTTACTCTGGCAGGGGAGGGGACTATGGCTACACCTTC.

This chain uses TRBV6-2 or TRBV6-3 with TRBJ2-5, with 7 bases fitting TRBD2. CDR3 length: 15 amino acids. CDR1 is MNHEY and CDR2 is SVGEGT in the germline V gene. With 11 bases clipped from V and 4 bases from J, the junction kept 16 bases outside the gene matches. The CDR3 nucleotides are TGTGCCGGAAGAAGCGGGGCTGGGTTCGGAGAGACCCAGTACTTC. Translated, it gives CAGRSGAGFGETQYF.

The rearrangement uses TRBV28 and TRBJ2-5; 12 bases map to TRBD2. The germline CDR1 and CDR2 sequences are MDHEN and SYDVKM. This CDR3 comprises 18 residues. The V gene end was trimmed by 5 bases and the J gene end by 4 bases; junction bases not matched to a gene: 14. In DNA form, the CDR3 reads TGTGCCAGCAGTCCAGGGACTAGCGGGCCGAGGGGTAGAGAGACCCAGTACTTC. Translation: CASSPGTSGPRGRETQYF.

This clonotype was counted only a few times. The rearrangement joins TRBV20-1 to TRBJ2-5, with 7 bases matching TRBD1. Trimming removed 6 bases from V and 4 bases from J; junction bases left unmatched: 8. Germline V gives CDR1 DFQATT, CDR2 SNEGSKA (reference sequence). The CDR3 extends over 13 amino acids. The CDR3 loop is CSAQGDAAETQYF. Here the CDR3 DNA reads TGCAGTGCCCAGGGGGACGCGGCAGAGACCCAGTACTTC.

This clonotype was recorded at least ten times. This chain joins TRBV2 and TRBJ2-7; D is unresolved. V lost 0 bases to trimming and J lost 1 base, with 10 bases between them. The V gene's germline CDR1 is SNHLY and CDR2 FYNNEI. This CDR3 region has 15 residues. The CDR3 region has the DNA TGTGCCAGCAGTGAAGCGCCCCAGCCATCCTACGAGCAGTACTTC. It yields the protein CASSEAPQPSYEQYF.

On this clonotype: At one end the junction does not follow the germline gene, possibly because of a read error. The rearrangement links TRBV14 to TRBJ1-2, with a weak D call TRBD1 (6 bases). The germline V gene has CDR1 SGHDN and CDR2 FVKESK. The CDR3 is 16 amino acids. This CDR3 reads CASSQYHRDTLQGYTF. CDR3 DNA sequence: TGCGCCAGCAGCCAATATCACCGGGACACCCTGCAGGGCTACACCTTC.

The chain employs TRBV30 and TRBJ1-3; D not resolved. The CDR3 has 13 residues. Germline values: CDR1 GTSNPN, CDR2 SVGIG (reference sequence). The V and J ends lost 2 bases and 0 bases respectively, with 5 bases between them. The CDR3: CAWSPPSGNTIYF. The CDR3 DNA sequence: TGTGCCTGGAGTCCACCCTCTGGAAACACCATATATTTT.

The genes are TRBV27 and TRBJ1-5; the D is unclear. Trimming took off 2 bases at V and 6 bases at J, with 17 bases between the two ends. This CDR3 is 16 amino acids long. The V gene's germline CDR1 is MNHEY and CDR2 SMNVEV (reference sequence). CDR3 sequence reads: CASSLGPGERGQPQHF. DNA of the CDR3: TGTGCCAGCAGTTTAGGTCCTGGGGAACGAGGTCAGCCCCAGCATTTT.

This clonotype came up a few times. This sequence joins TRBV6-1 and TRBJ2-7; TRBD1 matches 8 bases. CDR3 length: 17 residues. The junction had 11 bases not matched to a gene; V was cut back by 2 bases and J by 2 bases. Germline V gives CDR1 MNHNS, CDR2 SASEGT. CDR3 nucleotide sequence: TGTGCCAGCAGTGAACTCTCAGCAAGCAGGGGGCCCTACGAGCAGTACTTC. Its protein product is CASSELSASRGPYEQYF.

This clonotype was detected ten times or more. V usage is TRBV6-1 and J usage is TRBJ2-1; maybe TRBD1 (5 bases). Per the germline V gene, CDR1 is MNHNS and CDR2 is SASEGT. The V gene lost 4 bases and the J gene lost 2 bases, with 12 bases spanning the gap. The CDR3 contains 15 residues. The CDR3 reads CASSAKGPAYNEQFF. CDR3 bases: TGTGCCAGCAGTGCGAAGGGGCCGGCCTACAATGAGCAGTTCTTC.

This clonotype came up a few times. The chain has TRBV7-2 and TRBJ2-1; 9 bases are a match to TRBD1. Germline V gene lookup returns CDR1 SGHTA and CDR2 FQGNSA. The CDR3 length is 15 residues. V shed 2 bases, J shed 5 bases, and the junction held 4 bases outside the gene matches. In DNA, the CDR3 is TGTGCCAGCAGCTTAAGGGGGACAGGGAACAATGAGCAGTTCTTC. Protein sequence: CASSLRGTGNNEQFF.

The table lists this clonotype with a few counts. V usage is TRBV12-3 or TRBV12-4 and J usage is TRBJ2-5; D may be TRBD2 (7 bases). Trimming took off 7 bases at V and 5 bases at J, with 17 bases between the two ends. The CDR3 extends over 14 amino acids. The CDR3 region is CASTRAGAMETQYF. The CDR3 DNA is TGTGCCAGCACCAGGGCGGGGGCAATGGAGACCCAGTACTTC.

This clonotype appeared a few times. The gene calls are TRBV6-1 and TRBJ2-7; no clear D gene. CDR3 length: 14 amino acids. The V gene lost 3 bases and the J gene lost 2 bases, with 11 bases spanning the gap. Germline V gene data show CDR1 as MNHNS and CDR2 as SASEGT. CDR3 protein: CASSDLVGAYEQYF. The CDR3 bases are TGTGCCAGCAGTGATTTAGTAGGCGCCTACGAGCAGTACTTC.

This clonotype was seen only once. This may be a read error: a much more frequent sequence differs by one nucleotide. V usage is TRBV20-1 and J usage is TRBJ1-5; no definite D call. This CDR3 spans 12 amino acids. Per germline, CDR1 DFQATT and CDR2 SNEGSKA (reference sequence). The CDR3 reads CRARLSNQPQHF. The CDR3 DNA is TGCAGAGCTAGACTTAGCAATCAGCCCCAGCATTTT.

This clonotype was seen a few times. The rearrangement joins TRBV6-7 to TRBJ2-7, with 13 bases lining up with TRBD2. TRBV6-7 is annotated as an ORF whose role is uncertain. The CDR3 runs to 19 residues. V shed 6 bases, J shed 0 bases, and the junction held 14 bases outside the gene matches. CDR3 in amino acids: CASRGVGLAGATSSYEQYF. The DNA for the CDR3 is TGTGCCAGCAGGGGAGTTGGACTAGCGGGAGCGACCTCCTCCTACGAGCAGTACTTC.

Worth noting for this clonotype: With a much larger clone just one base away, this may be a read error. The J gene is TRBJ1-6, the V gene TRBV28, with D unclear. CDR1 MDHEN and CDR2 SYDVKM come from the germline V gene. This CDR3 spans 14 amino acids. CDR3 sequence (DNA): TGTGCCAGCAGTTTGCCCACGATTAATCCACCCCTCCACTTT. It encodes CASSLPTINPPLHF.

This clonotype was detected many times. The chain has TRBV20-1 and TRBJ2-3, with 12 positions matching TRBD2. Germline assignment: CDR1 DFQATT and CDR2 SNEGSKA (reference sequence). V trimming: 6 bases; J trimming: 7 bases; junction bases outside the gene matches: 11. The CDR3 length is 15 residues. CDR3 nucleotide sequence: TGCAGTGCACTTGAACTAGCGGGAGGACCCTATACGCAGTATTTT. This gives the protein CSALELAGGPYTQYF.

The table lists this clonotype with many counts. V usage is TRBV7-9 and J usage is TRBJ2-7, with a possible D match to TRBD1 (6 bases). The CDR3 has 13 residues. The V and J ends lost 4 bases and 5 bases respectively, with 12 bases between them. CDR1 and CDR2 (germline): SEHNR, FQNEAQ (reference sequence). The CDR3 region is CASSSPAGDEQYF. The CDR3 DNA reads TGTGCCAGCAGCTCACCTGCAGGGGACGAGCAGTACTTC.